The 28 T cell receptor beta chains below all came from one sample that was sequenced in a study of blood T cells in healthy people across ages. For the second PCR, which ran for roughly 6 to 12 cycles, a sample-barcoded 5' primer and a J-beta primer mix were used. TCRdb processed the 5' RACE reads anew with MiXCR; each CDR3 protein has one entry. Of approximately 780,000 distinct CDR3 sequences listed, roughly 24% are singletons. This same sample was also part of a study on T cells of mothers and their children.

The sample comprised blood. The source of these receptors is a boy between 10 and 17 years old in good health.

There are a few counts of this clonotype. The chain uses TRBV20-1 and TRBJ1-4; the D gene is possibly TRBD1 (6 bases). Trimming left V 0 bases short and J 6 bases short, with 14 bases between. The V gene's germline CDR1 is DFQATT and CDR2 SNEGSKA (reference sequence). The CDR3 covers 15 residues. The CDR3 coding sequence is TGCAGTGCTAGAGACGCGGCGTCAGGGGATGAAAAACTGTTTTTT. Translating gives CSARDAASGDEKLFF.

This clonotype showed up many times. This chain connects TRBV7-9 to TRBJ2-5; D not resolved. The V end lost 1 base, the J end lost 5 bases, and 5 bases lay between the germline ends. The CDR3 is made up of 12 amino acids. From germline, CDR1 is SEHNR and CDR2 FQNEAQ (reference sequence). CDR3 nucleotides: TGTGCCAGCAGCTTAGGGTTCGAGACCCAGTACTTC. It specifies CASSLGFETQYF.

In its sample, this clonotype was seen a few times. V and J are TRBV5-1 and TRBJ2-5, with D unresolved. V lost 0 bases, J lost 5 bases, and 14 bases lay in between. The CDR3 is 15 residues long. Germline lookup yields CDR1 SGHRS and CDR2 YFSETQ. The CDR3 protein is CASSLDTGFRETQYF. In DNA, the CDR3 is TGCGCCAGCAGCTTGGATACGGGTTTTAGGGAGACCCAGTACTTC. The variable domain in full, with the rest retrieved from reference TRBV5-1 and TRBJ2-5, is KAGVTQTPRYLIKTRGQQVTLSCSPISGHRSVSWYQQTPGQGLQFLFEYFSETQRNKGNFPGRFSGRQFSNSRSEMNVSTLELGDSALYLCASSLDTGFRETQYFGPGTRLLVL.

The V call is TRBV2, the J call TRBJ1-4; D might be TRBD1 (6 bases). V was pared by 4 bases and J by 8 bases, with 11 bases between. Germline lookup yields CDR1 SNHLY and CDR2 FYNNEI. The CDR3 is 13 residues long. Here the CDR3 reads CASSAEGGEKLFF. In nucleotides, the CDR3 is TGTGCCAGCAGTGCGGAGGGGGGCGAAAAACTGTTTTTT.

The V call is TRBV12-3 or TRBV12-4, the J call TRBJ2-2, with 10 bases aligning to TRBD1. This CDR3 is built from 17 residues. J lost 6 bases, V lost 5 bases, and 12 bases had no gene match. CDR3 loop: CASSPELGQGFSGELFF. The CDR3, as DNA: TGTGCCAGCAGTCCCGAACTGGGACAGGGGTTCTCCGGGGAGCTGTTTTTT.

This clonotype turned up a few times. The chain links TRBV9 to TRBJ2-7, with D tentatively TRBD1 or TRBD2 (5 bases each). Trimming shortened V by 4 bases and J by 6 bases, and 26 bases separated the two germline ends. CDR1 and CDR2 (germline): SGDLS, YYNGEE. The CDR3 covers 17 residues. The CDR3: CASSSSTTGQGESEQYF. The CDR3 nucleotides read TGTGCCAGCAGCAGCTCCACCACGGGGCAGGGAGAGAGCGAGCAGTACTTC.

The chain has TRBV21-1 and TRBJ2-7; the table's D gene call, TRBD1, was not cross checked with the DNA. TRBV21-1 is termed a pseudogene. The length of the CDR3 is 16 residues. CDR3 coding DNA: TGTGCCAGCAGCCCACACTGGGACAGGGAACGACGCGAGCAGTACTTC. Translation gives CASSPHWDRERREQYF.

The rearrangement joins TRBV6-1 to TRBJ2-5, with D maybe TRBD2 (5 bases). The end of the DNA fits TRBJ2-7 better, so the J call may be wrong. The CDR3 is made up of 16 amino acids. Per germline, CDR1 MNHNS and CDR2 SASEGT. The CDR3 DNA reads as TGTGCCAGCAGACCCGGAGGAGGACCCAACTCCTACGAGCAGTACTTC. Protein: CASRPGGGPNSYEQYF.

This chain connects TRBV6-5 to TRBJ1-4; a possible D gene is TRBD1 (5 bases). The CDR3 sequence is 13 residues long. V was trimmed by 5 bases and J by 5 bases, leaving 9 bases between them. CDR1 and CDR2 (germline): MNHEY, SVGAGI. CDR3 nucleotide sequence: TGTGCCAGCAGTCCGACAGAGAATGAAAAACTGTTTTTT. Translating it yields CASSPTENEKLFF.

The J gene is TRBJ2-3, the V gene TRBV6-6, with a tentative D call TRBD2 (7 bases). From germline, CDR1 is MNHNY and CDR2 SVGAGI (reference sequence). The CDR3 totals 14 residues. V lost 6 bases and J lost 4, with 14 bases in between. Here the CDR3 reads CASSSGGGADTQYF. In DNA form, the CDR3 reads TGTGCCAGCAGCTCGGGGGGCGGCGCAGATACGCAGTATTTT.

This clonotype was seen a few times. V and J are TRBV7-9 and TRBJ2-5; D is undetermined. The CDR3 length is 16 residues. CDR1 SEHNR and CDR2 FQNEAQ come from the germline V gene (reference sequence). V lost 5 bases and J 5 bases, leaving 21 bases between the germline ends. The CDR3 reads CASSPPRALSLETQYF. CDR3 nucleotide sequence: TGTGCCAGCAGCCCACCCCGGGCGCTCAGCTTGGAGACCCAGTACTTC.

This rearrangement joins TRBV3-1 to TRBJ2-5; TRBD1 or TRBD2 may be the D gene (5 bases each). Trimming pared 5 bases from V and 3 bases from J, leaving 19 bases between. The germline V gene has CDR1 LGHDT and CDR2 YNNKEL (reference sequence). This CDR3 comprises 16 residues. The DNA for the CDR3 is TGTGCCAGCAGCTCGACGCCGGCGCTGGGGGAAGAGACCCAGTACTTC. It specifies CASSSTPALGEETQYF.

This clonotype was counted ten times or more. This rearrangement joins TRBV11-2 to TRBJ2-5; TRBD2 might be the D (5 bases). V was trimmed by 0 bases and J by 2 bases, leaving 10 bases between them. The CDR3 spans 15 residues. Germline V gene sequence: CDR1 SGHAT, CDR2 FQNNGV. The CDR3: CASSLDGGRQETQYF. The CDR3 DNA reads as TGTGCCAGCAGCTTAGATGGAGGACGGCAAGAGACCCAGTACTTC. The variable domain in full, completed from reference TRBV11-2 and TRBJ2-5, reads EAGVAQSPRYKIIEKRQSVAFWCNPISGHATLYWYQQILGQGPKLLIQFQNNGVVDDSQLPKDRFSAERLKGVDSTLKIQPAKLEDSAVYLCASSLDGGRQETQYFGPGTRLLVL.

CDR3 DNA sequence: TGTGCCAGCAGTGATTCATGGGCCAAAAACATTCAGTACTTC. This codes for CASSDSWAKNIQYF. The chain carries TRBV2 and TRBJ2-4; D not certain. This CDR3 region has 14 residues. CDR1 is SNHLY, CDR2 FYNNEI, per germline. The V gene lost 3 bases and the J gene lost 1 base, with 7 bases spanning the gap.

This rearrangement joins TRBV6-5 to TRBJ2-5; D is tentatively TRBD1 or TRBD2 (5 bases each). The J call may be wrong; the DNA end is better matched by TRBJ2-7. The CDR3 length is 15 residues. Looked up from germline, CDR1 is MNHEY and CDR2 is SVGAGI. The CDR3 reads CASSYSWGPSYEQYF. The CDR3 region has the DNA TGTGCCAGCAGTTACTCCTGGGGACCCTCCTACGAGCAGTACTTC.

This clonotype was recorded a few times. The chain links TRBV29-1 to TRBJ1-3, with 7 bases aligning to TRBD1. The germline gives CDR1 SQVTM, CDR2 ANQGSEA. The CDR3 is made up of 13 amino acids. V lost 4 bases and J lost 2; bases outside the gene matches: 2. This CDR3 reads CSVGDRAGNTIYF. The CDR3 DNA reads TGCAGCGTTGGTGACAGGGCTGGAAACACCATATATTTT. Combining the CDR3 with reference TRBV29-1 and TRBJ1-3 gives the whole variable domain SAVISQKPSRDICQRGTSLTIQCQVDSQVTMMFWYRQQPGQSLTLIATANQGSEATYESGFVIDKFPISRPNLTFSTLTVSNMSPEDSSIYLCSVGDRAGNTIYFGEGSWLTVV.

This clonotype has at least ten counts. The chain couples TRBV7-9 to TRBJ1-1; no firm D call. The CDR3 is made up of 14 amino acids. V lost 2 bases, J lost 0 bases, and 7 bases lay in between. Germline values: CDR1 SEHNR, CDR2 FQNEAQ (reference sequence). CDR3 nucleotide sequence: TGTGCCAGCAGCTTACGGACGGTGAACACTGAAGCTTTCTTT. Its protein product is CASSLRTVNTEAFF.

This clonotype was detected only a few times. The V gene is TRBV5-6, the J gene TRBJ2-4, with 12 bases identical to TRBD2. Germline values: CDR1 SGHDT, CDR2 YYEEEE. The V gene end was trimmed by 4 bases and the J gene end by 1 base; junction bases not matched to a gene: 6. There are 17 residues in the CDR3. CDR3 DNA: TGTGCCAGCAGCGTAGGACTAGCGGGGAAGGCCAAAAACATTCAGTACTTC. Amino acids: CASSVGLAGKAKNIQYF.

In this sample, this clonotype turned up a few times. CDR3 nucleotides: TGTGCCAGCAGCCCCCTACCGGGACACAGCTCCTACGAGCAGTACTTC. Translated: CASSPLPGHSSYEQYF. The chain joins TRBV11-2 to TRBJ2-7; maybe TRBD1 (6 bases). The CDR3 consists of 16 residues. Germline V gene sequence: CDR1 SGHAT, CDR2 FQNNGV. The V end was cut by 5 bases, the J end by 0 bases, with 17 bases between.

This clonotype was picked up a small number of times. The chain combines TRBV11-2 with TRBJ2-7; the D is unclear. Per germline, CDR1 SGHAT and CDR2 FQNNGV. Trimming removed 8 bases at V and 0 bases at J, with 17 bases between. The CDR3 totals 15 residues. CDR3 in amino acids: CASSHTMGNSYEQYF. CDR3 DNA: TGTGCCAGCTCACACACGATGGGGAACTCCTACGAGCAGTACTTC.

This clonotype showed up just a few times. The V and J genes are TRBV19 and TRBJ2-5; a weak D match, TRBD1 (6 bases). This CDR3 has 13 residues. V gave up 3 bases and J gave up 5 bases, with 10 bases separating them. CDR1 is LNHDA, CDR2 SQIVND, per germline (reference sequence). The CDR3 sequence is CASSMDRQETQYF. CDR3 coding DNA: TGTGCCAGTAGTATGGACAGACAGGAGACCCAGTACTTC.

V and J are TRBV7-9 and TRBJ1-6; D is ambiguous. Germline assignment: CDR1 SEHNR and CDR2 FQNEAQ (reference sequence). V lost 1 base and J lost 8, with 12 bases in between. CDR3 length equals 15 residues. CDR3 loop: CASSLGGMRHSPLHF. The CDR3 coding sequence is TGTGCCAGCAGCTTAGGCGGGATGAGGCATTCACCCCTCCACTTT.

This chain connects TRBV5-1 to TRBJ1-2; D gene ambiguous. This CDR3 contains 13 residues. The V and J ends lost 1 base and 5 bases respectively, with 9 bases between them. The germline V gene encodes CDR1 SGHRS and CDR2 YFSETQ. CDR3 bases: TGCGCCAGCAGCTTGACCACGGGTTATGGCTACACCTTC. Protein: CASSLTTGYGYTF.

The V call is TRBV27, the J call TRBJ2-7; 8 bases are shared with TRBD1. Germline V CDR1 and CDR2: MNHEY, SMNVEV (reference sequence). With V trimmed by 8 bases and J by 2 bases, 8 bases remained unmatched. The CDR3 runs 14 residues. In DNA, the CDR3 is TGTGCCAGCGCACGCAGGGGGCGGACCTACGAGCAGTACTTC. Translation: CASARRGRTYEQYF.

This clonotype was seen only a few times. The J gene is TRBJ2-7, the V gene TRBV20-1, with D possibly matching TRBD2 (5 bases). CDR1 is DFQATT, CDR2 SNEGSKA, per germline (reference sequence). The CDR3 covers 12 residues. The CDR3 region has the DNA TGCAGCTTTACGGGATCCGTCGACGAGCAGTACTTC. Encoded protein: CSFTGSVDEQYF.

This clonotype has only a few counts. The CDR3 is CASSLTVILVEAFF. The CDR3 nucleotides read TGTGCCAGCAGCTTAACTGTGATCCTCGTAGAAGCTTTCTTT. V gene TRBV5-8 combines with J gene TRBJ1-1; the D is unclear. Germline CDR1 reads SGHTS; CDR2 reads YDEGEE. The length of the CDR3 is 14 residues. V was trimmed by 2 bases and J by 8 bases, leaving 16 bases between them.

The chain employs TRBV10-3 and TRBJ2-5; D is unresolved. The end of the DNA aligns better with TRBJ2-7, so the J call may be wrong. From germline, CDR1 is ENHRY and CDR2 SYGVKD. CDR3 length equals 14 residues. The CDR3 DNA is TGTGCCATCAGTGAAGCCCCCCGTAACTACGAGCAGTACTTC. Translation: CAISEAPRNYEQYF.

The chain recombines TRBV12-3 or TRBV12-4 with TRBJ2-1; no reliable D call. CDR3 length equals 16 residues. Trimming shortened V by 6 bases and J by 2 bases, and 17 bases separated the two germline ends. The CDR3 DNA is TGTGCCAGCAGCCCCTGGCGGTGGAAGCCCTACAATGAGCAGTTCTTC. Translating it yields CASSPWRWKPYNEQFF.